The 28 T cell receptor beta chains reported below all come from one sample, sequenced in a study of T cell repertoires in cytomegalovirus infection. TCRdb passed the reads through MiXCR, listing each CDR3 protein once. Seen here are about 680,000 distinct CDR3 sequences, 24% observed once, and the top ten hold around 8%. Source material: CD8+ T cells from PBMCs. These receptors all come from a human donor in good health (CMV status not recorded). Some clones in this sample may be carry-over from other donors' samples.

The sample holds many counts of this clonotype. This sequence joins TRBV12-3 or TRBV12-4 and TRBJ1-1, with 8 bases fitting TRBD1. V was pared by 5 bases and J by 4 bases, with 9 bases of the junction left unmatched. The CDR3 covers 15 residues. CDR3 DNA sequence: TGTGCCAGCAGTCAGTGGACAGGGAGAAGCACTGAAGCTTTCTTT. It specifies CASSQWTGRSTEAFF.

The chain employs TRBV27 and TRBJ2-5, with 11 bases that match TRBD2. CDR1 MNHEY and CDR2 SMNVEV come from the germline V gene (reference sequence). Trimming removed 5 bases from V and 1 base from J; junction bases left unmatched: 12. This CDR3 spans 18 amino acids. The CDR3 DNA is TGTGCCAGCAGTCCCACACGCCGACTAGCGGGGAGCCAAGAGACCCAGTACTTC. This gives the protein CASSPTRRLAGSQETQYF.

This clonotype was picked up a small number of times. This chain links TRBV6-5 with TRBJ2-2; D possibly corresponds to TRBD2 (5 bases). Between the trimmed V and J ends, which lost 6 bases and 4 bases, there was a span of 9 bases. Germline CDR1 reads MNHEY; CDR2 reads SVGAGI. The CDR3 has 13 amino acids. The CDR3 DNA reads TGTGCCAGCAGGGGGAGCGGCACCGGGGAGCTGTTTTTT. Amino acids: CASRGSGTGELFF.

The table lists this clonotype with a count of one. The chain uses TRBV29-1 and TRBJ2-3; 8 bases align to TRBD1. The junction had 6 bases not matched to a gene; V was cut back by 4 bases and J by 3 bases. This CDR3 has 14 residues. The V gene's germline CDR1 is SQVTM and CDR2 ANQGSEA. CDR3 in DNA: TGCAGCGTTGGGGGACAGGCTACGACAGATACGCAGTATTTT. The encoded protein is CSVGGQATTDTQYF.

In its sample, this clonotype was seen many times. The J gene is TRBJ2-2, the V gene TRBV28; no clear D gene. CDR3 size: 15 residues. V was clipped by 3 bases and J by 8 bases, with 16 bases between them. CDR1 and CDR2 from the germline V gene are MDHEN and SYDVKM. CDR3: CASSFILEPPGELFF. The CDR3 DNA sequence: TGTGCCAGCAGTTTTATCCTGGAACCCCCGGGGGAGCTGTTTTTT.

This clonotype was recorded a few times. The gene calls are TRBV18 and TRBJ1-5; tentative D call: TRBD1 (5 bases). This CDR3 is built from 17 residues. Trimming stripped 1 base from V and 3 bases from J, with 16 bases between. Germline CDR1 KGHSH, CDR2 LQKENI. The CDR3 loop is CASSPRLRDVNNQPQHF. The CDR3 nucleotides read TGTGCCAGCTCACCACGTTTAAGGGACGTAAACAATCAGCCCCAGCATTTT.

The V and J genes are TRBV2 and TRBJ2-7, with D possibly matching TRBD2 (5 bases). The CDR3 is made up of 14 amino acids. Trimming pared 1 base from V and 4 bases from J, leaving 11 bases between. Germline V gene sequence: CDR1 SNHLY, CDR2 FYNNEI. The chain's CDR3 is CASSEGGPRYEQYF. The CDR3 nucleotides are TGTGCCAGCAGTGAAGGCGGGCCCAGATACGAGCAGTACTTC.

This clonotype was seen at least ten times. The gene calls are TRBV7-3 and TRBJ1-2; 7 bases match TRBD1. Germline V gene data show CDR1 as SGHTA and CDR2 as FQGTGA. The CDR3 is made up of 17 amino acids. V shed 5 bases, J shed 7 bases, and the junction held 19 bases outside the gene matches. CDR3 amino acids: CASSALAGTASGGGYTF. The CDR3 DNA reads TGTGCCAGCAGCGCCCTCGCGGGGACAGCCTCTGGAGGTGGCTACACCTTC.

This sequence joins TRBV2 and TRBJ2-7; D is ambiguous. There are 12 residues in the CDR3. The germline V and J ends were trimmed by 3 bases and 1 base, with 4 bases remaining between them. Germline V gene sequence: CDR1 SNHLY, CDR2 FYNNEI. The DNA for the CDR3 is TGTGCCAGCAGTGACACTTCCTACGAGCAGTACGTC. It codes for CASSDTSYEQYV.

This clonotype turned up a few times. This sequence joins TRBV19 and TRBJ2-1; either TRBD1 or TRBD2 may supply D (5 bases each). This CDR3 is built from 13 residues. In germline, CDR1 is LNHDA, CDR2 SQIVND (reference sequence). The V gene lost 3 bases and the J gene lost 4 bases, with 7 bases spanning the gap. CDR3 bases: TGTGCCAGTAGTATGGGGGTATACAATGAGCAGTTCTTC. It specifies CASSMGVYNEQFF.

The rearrangement joins TRBV6-5 to TRBJ1-6; no clear D gene. The germline V gene encodes CDR1 MNHEY and CDR2 SVGAGI. V was shortened by 4 bases and J by 0 bases, with 13 bases between the two germline ends. The CDR3 length is 17 residues. The CDR3 bases are TGTGCCAGCAGTTCCGATATCCAGAGCTCCTATAATTCACCCCTCCACTTT. This sequence encodes CASSSDIQSSYNSPLHF.

This clonotype has a count of ten or more. This chain links TRBV11-2 with TRBJ2-7; D call uncertain. Germline loops: CDR1 SGHAT, CDR2 FQNNGV. CDR3 size: 15 residues. The ends were cut back, 1 base at V and 2 bases at J, with 12 bases in the middle. The CDR3 nucleotides are TGTGCCAGCAGCTTAGCCGCAGGCTACCCCTACGAGCAGTACGTC. Residues: CASSLAAGYPYEQYV.

With respect to this clonotype: Given a much more abundant clone one base away, this may be a read error. The J gene is TRBJ2-1, the V gene TRBV28, with TRBD2 matching over 12 bases. The CDR3 is 14 amino acids. Germline V gives CDR1 MDHEN, CDR2 SYDVKM. The CDR3 DNA reads as TGTGTCAGCGCCCTAGCGGGGGGGTACAATGAGCAGTTCTTC. Its translation: CVSALAGGYNEQFF.

This clonotype was recorded at least ten times. The chain joins TRBV7-2 to TRBJ2-3; 10 positions match TRBD2. The length of the CDR3 is 16 residues. Germline CDR1 and CDR2: SGHTA and FQGNSA. Trimming at V came to 3 bases and at J to 1 base, leaving 4 bases not matched to a gene. The DNA of the CDR3 is TGTGCCAGCAGCTTCCTAGCGGGGGCGGGCACAGATACGCAGTATTTT. The encoded protein is CASSFLAGAGTDTQYF. Combining the CDR3 with reference TRBV7-2 and TRBJ2-3 gives the whole variable domain GAGVSQSPSNKVTEKGKDVELRCDPISGHTALYWYRQSLGQGLEFLIYFQGNSAPDKSGLPSDRFSAERTGGSVSTLTIQRTQQEDSAVYLCASSFLAGAGTDTQYFGPGTRLTVL.

The chain uses TRBV7-9 and TRBJ1-5; TRBD1 might be the D (5 bases). V was trimmed by 1 base and J by 0 bases, leaving 22 bases between them. The CDR3 extends over 20 amino acids. CDR1 is SEHNR, CDR2 FQNEAQ, per germline (reference sequence). The CDR3 nucleotides read TGTGCCAGCAGCTTAGTACGCGGTGAGGGGCCCTTTTATAGCAATCAGCCCCAGCATTTT. Translated, it gives CASSLVRGEGPFYSNQPQHF.

As concerns this clonotype: A single base separates this from a much larger clone, so it may be a read error. The CDR3 sequence: CASSLSIAGAAYEQYV. In DNA, the CDR3 is TGTGCCAGCAGTTTATCCATAGCGGGGGCCGCCTACGAGCAGTACGTC. The genes are TRBV28 and TRBJ2-7, with TRBD2 matching 9 bases. This CDR3 has 16 residues. Germline loops: CDR1 MDHEN, CDR2 SYDVKM. V dropped 1 base and J dropped 2; count of bases not matched to a gene: 6.

This clonotype has only a few counts. The rearrangement uses TRBV19 and TRBJ2-5; 10 bases align to TRBD2. The CDR3 covers 14 residues. Germline V gives CDR1 LNHDA, CDR2 SQIVND (reference sequence). The J segment lost 4 bases and the V segment lost 4 bases, leaving 3 bases of the junction unmatched. The CDR3 nucleotides are TGTGCCAGTAGTAAAGCGGGAGGGCCAGAGACCCAGTACTTC. Translating it yields CASSKAGGPETQYF.

The chain carries TRBV5-4 and TRBJ2-1; 9 nucleotides agree with TRBD1. V dropped 5 bases and J dropped 16; count of bases not matched to a gene: 13. In germline, CDR1 is SGHNT, CDR2 YYREEE (reference sequence). The length of the CDR3 is 13 residues. CDR3 bases: TGTGCCAGCAGATCGGTGGATGGGACAGGGATTTTCTTC. Translating it yields CASRSVDGTGIFF.

J is TRBJ1-6 and V is TRBV5-5, with 8 bases that match TRBD1. The CDR3 runs 14 residues. Germline loops: CDR1 SGHKS, CDR2 YYEKEE (reference sequence). J gave up 10 bases and V 2 bases, and 5 bases lay outside the gene matches. The CDR3 region has the DNA TGTGCCAGCAGCTTCCGGACAGGGCAATCACCCCTCCACTTT. It specifies CASSFRTGQSPLHF. The entire variable domain, with the rest obtained from reference TRBV5-5 and TRBJ1-6, is as follows: DAGVTQSPTHLIKTRGQQVTLRCSPISGHKSVSWYQQVLGQGPQFIFQYYEKEERGRGNFPDRFSARQFPNYSSELNVNALLLGDSALYLCASSFRTGQSPLHFGNGTRLTVT.

Concerning this clonotype: A read error may explain this, as a much larger clone is one base away. The chain is built from TRBV6-2 or TRBV6-3 and TRBJ2-5; maybe TRBD1 (5 bases). This CDR3 contains 13 residues. Germline V gives CDR1 MNHEY, CDR2 SVGEGT. The CDR3 nucleotides are TGTGCCAGCAGTTACCCGACAGAAGAGGCCCAGTACTTC. Amino acids: CASSYPTEEAQYF.

This clonotype was recorded at least ten times. The CDR3, as DNA: TGTGCCAGCAGCTTAGTGGCAGCCGATCTGGAGTATTTT. This sequence encodes CASSLVAADLEYF. This chain links TRBV7-2 with TRBJ2-3; no firm D call. CDR1 is SGHTA and CDR2 is FQGNSA in the germline V gene. Trimming took off 1 base at V and 13 bases at J, with 15 bases between the two ends. This CDR3 region has 13 residues. Full variable domain (outside the CDR3, taken from reference TRBV7-2 and TRBJ2-3): GAGVSQSPSNKVTEKGKDVELRCDPISGHTALYWYRQSLGQGLEFLIYFQGNSAPDKSGLPSDRFSAERTGGSVSTLTIQRTQQEDSAVYLCASSLVAADLEYFGPGTRLTVL.

The rearrangement links TRBV6-6 to TRBJ1-5, with 9 bases matching TRBD1. The germline V gene has CDR1 MNHNY and CDR2 SVGAGI (reference sequence). The J segment lost 4 bases and the V segment lost 6 bases, leaving 10 bases of the junction unmatched. This CDR3 has 16 amino acids. CDR3 DNA: TGTGCCAGCAGAGACGGGACAGGGCAAATAAATCAGCCCCAGCATTTT. It translates to CASRDGTGQINQPQHF.

This clonotype has only a few counts. The J gene is TRBJ1-2, the V gene TRBV28; 10 bases agree with TRBD1. This CDR3 region has 13 residues. Germline V gene sequence: CDR1 MDHEN, CDR2 SYDVKM. CDR3 amino acids: CARRQGASYGYTF. The CDR3 DNA follows: TGTGCACGGCGACAGGGGGCATCCTATGGCTACACCTTC.

The sample holds a few counts of this clonotype. This chain links TRBV29-1 with TRBJ2-2; D gene uncertain. CDR1 is SQVTM and CDR2 is ANQGSEA in the germline V gene. The V and J ends lost 5 bases and 1 base respectively, with 8 bases between them. This CDR3 is built from 13 residues. CDR3 DNA: TGCAGCGTTCTAGGGTTGAACACCGGGGAGCTGTTTTTT. Residues: CSVLGLNTGELFF.

The chain joins TRBV29-1 to TRBJ2-2; D unclear. The CDR3 loop spans 15 amino acids. V gave up 5 bases and J gave up 3 bases, with 16 bases separating them. Germline assignment: CDR1 SQVTM and CDR2 ANQGSEA. The DNA for the CDR3 is TGCAGCGTTCTCCGGATGGGTAGGGACACCGGGGAGCTGTTTTTT. This encodes CSVLRMGRDTGELFF.

The V gene is TRBV7-2, the J gene TRBJ1-6; no definite D call. The V gene's germline CDR1 is SGHTA and CDR2 FQGNSA. V lost 1 base to trimming and J lost 10 bases, with 11 bases between them. This CDR3 region has 14 residues. The CDR3: CASSLVLSESPLHF. CDR3 nucleotide sequence: TGTGCCAGCAGCTTAGTTTTGTCTGAATCACCCCTCCACTTT.

The sample holds many counts of this clonotype. V gene TRBV7-2 combines with J gene TRBJ2-4, with TRBD2 matching 12 bases. Looked up from germline, CDR1 is SGHTA and CDR2 is FQGNSA. This CDR3 comprises 17 residues. J was trimmed by 1 base and V by 4 bases; bases with no gene match: 5. The CDR3 is CASSSRLAGAAKNIQYF. The CDR3 DNA is TGTGCCAGCAGCTCTCGACTAGCGGGAGCCGCCAAAAACATTCAGTACTTC.

This clonotype came up a few times. The chain is built from TRBV28 and TRBJ2-1, with D uncertain. The V gene's germline CDR1 is MDHEN and CDR2 SYDVKM. This CDR3 is 13 amino acids long. V lost 3 bases and J 5 bases, leaving 8 bases between the germline ends. Here the CDR3 reads CASSLVQNNEQFF. In nucleotides, the CDR3 is TGTGCCAGCAGTTTGGTACAGAACAATGAGCAGTTCTTC.